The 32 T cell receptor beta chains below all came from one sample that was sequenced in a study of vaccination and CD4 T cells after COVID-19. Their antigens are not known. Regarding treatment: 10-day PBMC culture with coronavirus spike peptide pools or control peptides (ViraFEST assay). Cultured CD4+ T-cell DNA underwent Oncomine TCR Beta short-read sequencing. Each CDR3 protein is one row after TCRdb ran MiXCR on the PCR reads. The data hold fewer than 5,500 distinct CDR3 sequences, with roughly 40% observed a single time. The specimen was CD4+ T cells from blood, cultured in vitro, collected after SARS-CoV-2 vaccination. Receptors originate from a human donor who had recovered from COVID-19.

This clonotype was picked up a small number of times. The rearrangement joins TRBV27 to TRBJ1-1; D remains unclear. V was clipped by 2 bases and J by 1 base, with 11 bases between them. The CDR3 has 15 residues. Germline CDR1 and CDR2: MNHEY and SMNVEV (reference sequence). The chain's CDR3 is CASSLGPGQNTEAFF. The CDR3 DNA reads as TGTGCCAGCAGTTTAGGACCCGGTCAGAACACTGAAGCTTTCTTT.

The CDR3 DNA sequence: TGTGCCAGCTCACCATTCGACAGTCACAATCAGCCCCAGCATTTT. It is translated as CASSPFDSHNQPQHF. V gene TRBV18 combines with J gene TRBJ1-5; tentatively, D is TRBD1 (5 bases). Germline V gene lookup returns CDR1 KGHSH and CDR2 LQKENI. The length of the CDR3 is 15 residues. V dropped 2 bases and J dropped 3 bases, with 11 bases sitting between them.

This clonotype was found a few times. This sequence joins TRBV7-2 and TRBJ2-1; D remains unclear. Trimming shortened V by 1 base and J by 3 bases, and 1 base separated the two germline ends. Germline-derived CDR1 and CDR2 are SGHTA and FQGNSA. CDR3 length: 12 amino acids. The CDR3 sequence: CASSLDYNEQFF. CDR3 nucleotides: TGTGCCAGCAGCTTAGACTACAATGAGCAGTTCTTC.

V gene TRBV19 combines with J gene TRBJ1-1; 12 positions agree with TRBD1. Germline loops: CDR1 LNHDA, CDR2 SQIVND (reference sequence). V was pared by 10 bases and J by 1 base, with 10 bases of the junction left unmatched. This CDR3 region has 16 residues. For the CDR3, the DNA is TGTGCCACCCGGACAGGGACAGGGGGCCGGAACACTGAAGCTTTCTTT. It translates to CATRTGTGGRNTEAFF.

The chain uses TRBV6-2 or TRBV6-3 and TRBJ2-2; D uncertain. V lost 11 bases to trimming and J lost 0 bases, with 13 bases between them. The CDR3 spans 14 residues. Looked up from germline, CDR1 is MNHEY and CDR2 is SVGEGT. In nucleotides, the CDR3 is TGTGCCGCCAGACTGATCGCGAACACCGGGGAGCTGTTTTTT. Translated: CAARLIANTGELFF.

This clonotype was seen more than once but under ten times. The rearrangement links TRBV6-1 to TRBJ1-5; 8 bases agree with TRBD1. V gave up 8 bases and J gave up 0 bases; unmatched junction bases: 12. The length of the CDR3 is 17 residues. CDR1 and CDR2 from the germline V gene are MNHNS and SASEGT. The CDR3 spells CASSRAGGRYSNQPQHF. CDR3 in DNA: TGTGCCAGCTCTCGTGCAGGGGGCCGATATAGCAATCAGCCCCAGCATTTT.

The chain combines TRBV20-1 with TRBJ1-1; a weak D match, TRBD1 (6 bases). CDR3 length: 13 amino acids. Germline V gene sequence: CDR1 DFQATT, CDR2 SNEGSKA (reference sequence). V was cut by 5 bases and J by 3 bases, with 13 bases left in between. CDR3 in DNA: TGCAGTGCTCTGAACAGGGCGGACACTGAAGCTTTCTTT. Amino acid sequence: CSALNRADTEAFF.

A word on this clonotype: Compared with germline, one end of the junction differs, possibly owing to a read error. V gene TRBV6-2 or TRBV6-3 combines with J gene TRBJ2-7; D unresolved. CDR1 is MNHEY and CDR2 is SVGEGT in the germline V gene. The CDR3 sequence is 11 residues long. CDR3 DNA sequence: TGTGCCAGCAGTCACTCCTACGAGCAGTACTTC. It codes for CASSHSYEQYF.

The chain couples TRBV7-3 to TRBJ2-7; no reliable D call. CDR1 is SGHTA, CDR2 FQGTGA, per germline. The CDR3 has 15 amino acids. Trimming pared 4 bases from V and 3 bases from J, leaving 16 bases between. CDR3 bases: TGTGCCAGCAGCTCATATTACTACGCCATCTACGAGCAGTACTTC. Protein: CASSSYYYAIYEQYF. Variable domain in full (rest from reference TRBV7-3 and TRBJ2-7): GAGVSQTPSNKVTEKGKYVELRCDPISGHTALYWYRQSLGQGPEFLIYFQGTGAADDSGLPNDRFFAVRPEGSVSTLKIQRTERGDSAVYLCASSSYYYAIYEQYFGPGTRLTVT.

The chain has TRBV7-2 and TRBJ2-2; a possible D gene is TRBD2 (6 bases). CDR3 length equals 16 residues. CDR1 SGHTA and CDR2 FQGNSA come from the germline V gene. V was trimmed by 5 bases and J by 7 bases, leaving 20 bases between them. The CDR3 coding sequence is TGTGCCAGCAGCCCCGTGCGGGGAGTGGGGAGCGGGGAGCTGTTTTTT. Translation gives CASSPVRGVGSGELFF.

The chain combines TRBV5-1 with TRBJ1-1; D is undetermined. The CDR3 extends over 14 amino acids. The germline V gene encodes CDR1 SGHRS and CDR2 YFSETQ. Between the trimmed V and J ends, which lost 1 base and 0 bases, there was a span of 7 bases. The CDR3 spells CASSLSDLNTEAFF. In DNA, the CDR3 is TGCGCCAGCAGCTTGTCAGACCTGAACACTGAAGCTTTCTTT.

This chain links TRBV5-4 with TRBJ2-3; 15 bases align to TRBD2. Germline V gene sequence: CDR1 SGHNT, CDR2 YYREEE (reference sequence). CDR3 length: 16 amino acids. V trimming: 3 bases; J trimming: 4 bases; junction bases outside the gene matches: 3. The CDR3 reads CASSSGTSGGSDTQYF. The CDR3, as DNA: TGTGCCAGCAGCTCCGGGACTAGCGGGGGGTCAGATACGCAGTATTTT.

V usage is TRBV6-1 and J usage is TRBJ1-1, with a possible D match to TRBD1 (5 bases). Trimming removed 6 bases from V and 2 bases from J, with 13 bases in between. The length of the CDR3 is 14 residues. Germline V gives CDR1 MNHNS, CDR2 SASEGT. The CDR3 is CASSLPDSNTEAFF. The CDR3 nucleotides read TGTGCCAGCAGCCTCCCCGACAGCAACACTGAAGCTTTCTTT.

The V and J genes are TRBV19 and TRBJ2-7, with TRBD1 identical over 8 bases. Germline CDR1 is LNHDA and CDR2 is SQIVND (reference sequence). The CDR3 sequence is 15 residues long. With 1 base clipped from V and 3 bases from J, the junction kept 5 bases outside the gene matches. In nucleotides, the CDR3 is TGTGCCAGTAGTATAGGAGGACAGGGCCACTACGAGCAGTACTTC. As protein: CASSIGGQGHYEQYF. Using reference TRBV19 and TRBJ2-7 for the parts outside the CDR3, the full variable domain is DGGITQSPKYLFRKEGQNVTLSCEQNLNHDAMYWYRQDPGQGLRLIYYSQIVNDFQKGDIAEGYSVSREKKESFPLTVTSAQKNPTAFYLCASSIGGQGHYEQYFGPGTRLTVT.

The CDR3: CSAPNTIGQPQHF. The CDR3 DNA reads TGCAGTGCCCCTAACACCATCGGTCAGCCCCAGCATTTT. The rearrangement uses TRBV20-1 and TRBJ1-5, with D unresolved. Between the trimmed V and J ends, which lost 6 bases and 6 bases, there was a span of 15 bases. The CDR3 spans 13 residues. The germline V gene encodes CDR1 DFQATT and CDR2 SNEGSKA (reference sequence).

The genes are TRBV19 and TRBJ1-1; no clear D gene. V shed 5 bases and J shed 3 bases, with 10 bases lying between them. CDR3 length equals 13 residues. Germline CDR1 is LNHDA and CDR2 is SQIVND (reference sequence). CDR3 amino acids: CASSYRDYTEAFF. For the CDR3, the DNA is TGTGCCAGTAGTTACCGAGATTACACTGAAGCTTTCTTT.

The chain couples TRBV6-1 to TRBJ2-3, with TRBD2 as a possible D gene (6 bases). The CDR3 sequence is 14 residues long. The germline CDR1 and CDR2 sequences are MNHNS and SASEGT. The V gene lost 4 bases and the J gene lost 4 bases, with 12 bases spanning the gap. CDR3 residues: CASSAERVADTQYF. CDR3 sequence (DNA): TGTGCCAGCAGTGCGGAGCGGGTGGCAGATACGCAGTATTTT.

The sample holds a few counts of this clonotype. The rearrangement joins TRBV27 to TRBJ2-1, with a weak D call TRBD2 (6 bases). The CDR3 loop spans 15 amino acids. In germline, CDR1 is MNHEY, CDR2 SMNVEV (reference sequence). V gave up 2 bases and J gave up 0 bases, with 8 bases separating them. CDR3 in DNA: TGTGCCAGCAGTTTAGGGACTCCCTCCTACAATGAGCAGTTCTTC. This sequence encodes CASSLGTPSYNEQFF.

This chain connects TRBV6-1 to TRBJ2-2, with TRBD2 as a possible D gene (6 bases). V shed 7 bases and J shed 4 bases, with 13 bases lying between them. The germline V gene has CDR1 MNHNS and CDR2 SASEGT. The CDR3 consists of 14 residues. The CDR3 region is CASTINGGTGELFF. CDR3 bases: TGTGCCAGCACCATAAACGGGGGCACCGGGGAGCTGTTTTTT.

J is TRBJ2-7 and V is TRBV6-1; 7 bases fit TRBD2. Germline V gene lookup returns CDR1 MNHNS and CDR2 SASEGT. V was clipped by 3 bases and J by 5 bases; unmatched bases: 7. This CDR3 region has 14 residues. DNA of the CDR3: TGTGCCAGCAGTGAGGGAGGGCCCCGCAACGAGCAGTACTTC. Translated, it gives CASSEGGPRNEQYF.

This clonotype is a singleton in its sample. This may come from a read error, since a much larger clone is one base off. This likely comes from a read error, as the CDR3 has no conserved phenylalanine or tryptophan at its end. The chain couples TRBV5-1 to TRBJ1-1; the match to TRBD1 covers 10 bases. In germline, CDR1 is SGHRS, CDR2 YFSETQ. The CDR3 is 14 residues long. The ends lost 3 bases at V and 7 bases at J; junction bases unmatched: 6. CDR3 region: CASSSSRDRGEAFL. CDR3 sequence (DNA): TGCGCCAGCAGCTCGTCCCGGGACAGGGGTGAAGCTTTCCTT.

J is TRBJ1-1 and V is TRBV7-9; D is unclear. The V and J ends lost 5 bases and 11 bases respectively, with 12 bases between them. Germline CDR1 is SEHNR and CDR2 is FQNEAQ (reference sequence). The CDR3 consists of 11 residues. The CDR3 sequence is CASSTDRQAFF. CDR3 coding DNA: TGTGCCAGCAGCACGGACCGGCAGGCTTTCTTT.

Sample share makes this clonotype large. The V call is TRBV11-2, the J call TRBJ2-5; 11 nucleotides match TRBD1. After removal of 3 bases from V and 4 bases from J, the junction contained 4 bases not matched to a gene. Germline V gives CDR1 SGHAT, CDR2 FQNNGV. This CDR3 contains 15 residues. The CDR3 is CASSFVGQGAETQYF. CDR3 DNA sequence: TGTGCCAGCAGCTTTGTAGGACAGGGGGCAGAGACCCAGTACTTC.

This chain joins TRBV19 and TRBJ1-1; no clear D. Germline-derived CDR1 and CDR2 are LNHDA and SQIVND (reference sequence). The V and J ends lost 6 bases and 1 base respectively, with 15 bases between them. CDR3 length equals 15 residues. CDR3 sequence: CASSPRGGRNTEAFF. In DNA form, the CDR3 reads TGTGCCAGTAGCCCCCGCGGAGGCAGGAACACTGAAGCTTTCTTT.

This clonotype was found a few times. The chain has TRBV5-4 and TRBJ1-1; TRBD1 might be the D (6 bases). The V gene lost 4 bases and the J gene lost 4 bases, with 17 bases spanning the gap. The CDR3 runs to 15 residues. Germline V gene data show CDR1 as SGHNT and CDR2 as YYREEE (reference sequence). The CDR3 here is CASSRTRGRSTEAFF. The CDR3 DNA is TGTGCCAGCAGCCGGACCAGGGGCAGGTCCACTGAAGCTTTCTTT.

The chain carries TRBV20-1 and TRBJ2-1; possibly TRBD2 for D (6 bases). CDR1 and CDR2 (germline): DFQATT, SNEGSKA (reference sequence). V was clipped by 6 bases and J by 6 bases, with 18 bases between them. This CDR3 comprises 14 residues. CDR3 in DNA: TGCAGTGCAGCCCAAGGAGGGATGCGCAATGAGCAGTTCTTC. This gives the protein CSAAQGGMRNEQFF.

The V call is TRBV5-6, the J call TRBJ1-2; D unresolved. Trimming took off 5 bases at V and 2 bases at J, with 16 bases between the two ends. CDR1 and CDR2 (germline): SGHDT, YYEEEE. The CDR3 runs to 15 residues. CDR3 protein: CASRASLVANYGYTF. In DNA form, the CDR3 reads TGTGCCAGCAGGGCTTCCCTTGTAGCCAACTATGGCTACACCTTC.

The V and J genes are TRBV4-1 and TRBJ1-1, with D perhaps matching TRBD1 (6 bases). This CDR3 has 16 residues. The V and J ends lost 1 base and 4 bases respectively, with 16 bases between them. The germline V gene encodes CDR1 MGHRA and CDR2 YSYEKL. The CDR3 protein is CASSQARGAESTEAFF. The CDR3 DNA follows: TGCGCCAGCAGCCAAGCGCGGGGGGCAGAAAGCACTGAAGCTTTCTTT.

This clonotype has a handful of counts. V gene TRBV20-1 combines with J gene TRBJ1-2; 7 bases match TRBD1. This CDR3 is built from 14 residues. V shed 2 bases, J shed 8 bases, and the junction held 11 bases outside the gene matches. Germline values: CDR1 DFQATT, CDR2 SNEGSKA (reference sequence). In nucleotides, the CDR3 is TGCAGTGCTAGACCCCGACAGGGTTTACAGGGCTACACCTTC. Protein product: CSARPRQGLQGYTF.

The CDR3 here is CSATDLTRSYNEQFF. The CDR3 bases are TGCAGTGCTACCGATTTGACCCGCTCCTACAATGAGCAGTTCTTC. V gene TRBV20-1 combines with J gene TRBJ2-1, with D uncertain. In germline, CDR1 is DFQATT, CDR2 SNEGSKA (reference sequence). The V and J ends lost 4 bases and 0 bases respectively, with 13 bases between them. The CDR3 is 15 residues long.

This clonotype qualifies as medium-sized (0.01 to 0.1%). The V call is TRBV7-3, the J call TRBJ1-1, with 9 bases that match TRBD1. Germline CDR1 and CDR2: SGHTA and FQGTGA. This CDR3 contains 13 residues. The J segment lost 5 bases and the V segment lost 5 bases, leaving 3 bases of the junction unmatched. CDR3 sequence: CASSATGGTEAFF. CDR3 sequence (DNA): TGTGCCAGCAGCGCGACAGGGGGGACTGAAGCTTTCTTT. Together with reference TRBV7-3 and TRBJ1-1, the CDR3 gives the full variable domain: GAGVSQTPSNKVTEKGKYVELRCDPISGHTALYWYRQSLGQGPEFLIYFQGTGAADDSGLPNDRFFAVRPEGSVSTLKIQRTERGDSAVYLCASSATGGTEAFFGQGTRLTVV.

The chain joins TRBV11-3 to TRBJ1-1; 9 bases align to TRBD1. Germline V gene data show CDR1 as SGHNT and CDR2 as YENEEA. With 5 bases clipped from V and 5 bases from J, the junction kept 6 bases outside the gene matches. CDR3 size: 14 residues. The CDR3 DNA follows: TGTGCCAGCAGCAAGGGACAGGGAGGGACTGAAGCTTTCTTT. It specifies CASSKGQGGTEAFF.